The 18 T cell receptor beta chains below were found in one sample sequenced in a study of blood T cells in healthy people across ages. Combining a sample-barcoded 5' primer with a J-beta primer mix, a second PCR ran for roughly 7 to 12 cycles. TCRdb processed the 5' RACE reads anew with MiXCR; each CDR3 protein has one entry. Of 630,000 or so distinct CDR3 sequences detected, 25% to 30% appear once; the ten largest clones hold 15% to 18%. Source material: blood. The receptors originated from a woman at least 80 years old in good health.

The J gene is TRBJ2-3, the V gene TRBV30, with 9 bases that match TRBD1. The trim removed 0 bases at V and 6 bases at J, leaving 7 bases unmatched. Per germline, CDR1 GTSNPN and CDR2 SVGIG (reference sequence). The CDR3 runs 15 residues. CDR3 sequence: CAWSVRTGAMDTQYF. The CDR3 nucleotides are TGTGCCTGGAGTGTAAGGACAGGGGCTATGGATACGCAGTATTTT.

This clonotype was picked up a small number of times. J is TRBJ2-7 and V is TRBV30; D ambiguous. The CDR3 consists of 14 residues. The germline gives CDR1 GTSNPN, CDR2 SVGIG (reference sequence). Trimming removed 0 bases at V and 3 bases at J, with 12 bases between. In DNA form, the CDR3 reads TGTGCCTGGAGTGTGTGGCGTAATAACTACGAGCAGTACTTC. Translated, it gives CAWSVWRNNYEQYF.

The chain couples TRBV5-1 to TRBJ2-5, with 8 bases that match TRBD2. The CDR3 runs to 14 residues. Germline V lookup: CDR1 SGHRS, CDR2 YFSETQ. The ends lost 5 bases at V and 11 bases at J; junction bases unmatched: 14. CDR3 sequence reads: CASRPGTSTYEQYF. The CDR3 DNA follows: TGCGCCAGCAGGCCCGGGACTAGTACGTATGAGCAGTACTTC.

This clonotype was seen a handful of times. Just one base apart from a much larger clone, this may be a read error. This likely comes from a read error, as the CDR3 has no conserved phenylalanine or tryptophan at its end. The CDR3 sequence is CSVEGGKEGSMYGYTC. The CDR3 nucleotides are TGCAGCGTTGAAGGGGGGAAGGAGGGTTCCATGTATGGCTACACCTGC. The chain has TRBV29-1 and TRBJ1-2; D may be TRBD1 (5 bases). The CDR3 is 16 amino acids. Between the trimmed V and J ends, which lost 1 base and 5 bases, there was a span of 20 bases. Germline loops: CDR1 SQVTM, CDR2 ANQGSEA.

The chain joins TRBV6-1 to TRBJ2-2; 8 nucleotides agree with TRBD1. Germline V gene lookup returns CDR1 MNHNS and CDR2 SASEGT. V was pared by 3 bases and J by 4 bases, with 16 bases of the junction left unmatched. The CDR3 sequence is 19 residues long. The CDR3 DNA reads TGTGCCAGCAGTGAGTCCCCGAGCCCCGGACAGGGCGGCACCGGGGAGCTGTTTTTT. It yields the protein CASSESPSPGQGGTGELFF.

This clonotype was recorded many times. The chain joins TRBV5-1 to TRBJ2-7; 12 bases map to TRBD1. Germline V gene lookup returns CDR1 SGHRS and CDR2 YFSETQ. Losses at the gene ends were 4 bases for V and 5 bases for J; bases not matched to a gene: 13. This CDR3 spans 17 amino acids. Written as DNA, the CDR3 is TGCGCCAGCAGCACAGGACCCGGGACAGGGGGCTTGGACGAGCAGTACTTC. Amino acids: CASSTGPGTGGLDEQYF.

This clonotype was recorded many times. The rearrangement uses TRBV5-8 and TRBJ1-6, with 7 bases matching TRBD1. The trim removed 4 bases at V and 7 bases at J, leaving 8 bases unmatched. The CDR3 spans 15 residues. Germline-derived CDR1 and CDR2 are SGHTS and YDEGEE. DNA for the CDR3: TGTGCCAGCAGCCTCATTGACAGGGTGAATTCACCCCTCCACTTT. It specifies CASSLIDRVNSPLHF. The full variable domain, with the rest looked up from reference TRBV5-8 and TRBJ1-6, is EAGVTQSPTHLIKTRGQQATLRCSPISGHTSVYWYQQALGLGLQFLLWYDEGEERNRGNFPPRFSGRQFPNYSSELNVNALELEDSALYLCASSLIDRVNSPLHFGNGTRLTVT.

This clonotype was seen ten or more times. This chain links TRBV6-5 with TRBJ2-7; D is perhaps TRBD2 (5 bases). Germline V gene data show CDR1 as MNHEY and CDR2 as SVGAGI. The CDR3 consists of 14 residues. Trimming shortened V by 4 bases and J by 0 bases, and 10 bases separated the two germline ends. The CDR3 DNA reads TGTGCCAGCAGTTCCGGGGTTAGCTCCTACGAGCAGTACTTC. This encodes CASSSGVSSYEQYF.

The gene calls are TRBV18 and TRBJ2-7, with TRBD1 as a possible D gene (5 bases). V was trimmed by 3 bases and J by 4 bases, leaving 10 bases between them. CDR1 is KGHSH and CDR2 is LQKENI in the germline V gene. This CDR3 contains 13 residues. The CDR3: CASSPSRQYEQYF. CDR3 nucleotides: TGTGCCAGCTCACCGTCCAGACAGTACGAGCAGTACTTC.

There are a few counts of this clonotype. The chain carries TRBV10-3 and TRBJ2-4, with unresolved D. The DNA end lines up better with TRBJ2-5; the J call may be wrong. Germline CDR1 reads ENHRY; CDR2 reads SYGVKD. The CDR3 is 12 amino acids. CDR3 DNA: TGTGCCATCAGTGAAATAATGGGGACCCAGTACTTC. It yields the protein CAISEIMGTQYF.

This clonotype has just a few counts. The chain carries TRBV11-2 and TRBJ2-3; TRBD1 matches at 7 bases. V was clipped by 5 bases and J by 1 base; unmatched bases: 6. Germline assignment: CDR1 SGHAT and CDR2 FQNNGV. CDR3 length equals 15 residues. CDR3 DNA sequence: TGTGCCAGCAGCGACAGGACAGGCCGCACAGATACGCAGTATTTT. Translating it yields CASSDRTGRTDTQYF.

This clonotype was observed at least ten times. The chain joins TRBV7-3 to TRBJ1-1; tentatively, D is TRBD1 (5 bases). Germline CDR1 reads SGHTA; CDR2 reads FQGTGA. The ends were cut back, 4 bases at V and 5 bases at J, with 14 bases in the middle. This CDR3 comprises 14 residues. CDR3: CASSYRPGDTEAFF. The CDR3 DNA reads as TGTGCCAGCAGCTACCGGCCGGGGGATACTGAAGCTTTCTTT.

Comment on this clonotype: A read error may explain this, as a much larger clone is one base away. The CDR3 protein is CSASPAREDLYTDTQYF. DNA for the CDR3: TGCAGTGCTAGTCCAGCCCGTGAGGACTTATACACAGATACGCAGTATTTT. V usage is TRBV20-1 and J usage is TRBJ2-3, with D possibly matching TRBD2 (5 bases). The germline V gene encodes CDR1 DFQATT and CDR2 SNEGSKA (reference sequence). Trimming shortened V by 3 bases and J by 2 bases, and 21 bases separated the two germline ends. The CDR3 runs to 17 residues.

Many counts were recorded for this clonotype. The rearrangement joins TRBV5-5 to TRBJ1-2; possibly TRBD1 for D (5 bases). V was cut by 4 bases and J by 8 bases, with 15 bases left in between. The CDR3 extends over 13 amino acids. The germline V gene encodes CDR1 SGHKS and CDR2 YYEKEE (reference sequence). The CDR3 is CASSPGRERGYTF. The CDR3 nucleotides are TGTGCCAGCAGCCCCGGCAGGGAGAGGGGCTACACCTTC.

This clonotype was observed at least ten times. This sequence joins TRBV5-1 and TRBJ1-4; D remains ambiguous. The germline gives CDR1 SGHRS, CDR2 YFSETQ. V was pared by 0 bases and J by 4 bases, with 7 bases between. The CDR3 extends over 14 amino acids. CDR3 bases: TGCGCCAGCAGCTTGGCCAGTCGTAATGAAAAACTGTTTTTT. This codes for CASSLASRNEKLFF.

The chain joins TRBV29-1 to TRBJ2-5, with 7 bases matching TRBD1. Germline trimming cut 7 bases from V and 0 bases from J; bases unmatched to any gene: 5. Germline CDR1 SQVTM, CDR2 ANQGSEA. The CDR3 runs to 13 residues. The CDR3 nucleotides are TGCAGCGCTGACAGGGCGTACCAAGAGACCCAGTACTTC. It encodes CSADRAYQETQYF. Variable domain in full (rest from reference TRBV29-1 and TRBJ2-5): SAVISQKPSRDICQRGTSLTIQCQVDSQVTMMFWYRQQPGQSLTLIATANQGSEATYESGFVIDKFPISRPNLTFSTLTVSNMSPEDSSIYLCSADRAYQETQYFGPGTRLLVL.

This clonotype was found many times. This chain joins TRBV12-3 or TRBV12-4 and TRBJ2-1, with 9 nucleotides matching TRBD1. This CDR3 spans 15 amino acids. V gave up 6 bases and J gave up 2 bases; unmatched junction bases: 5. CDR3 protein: CASSSTGGPYNEQFF. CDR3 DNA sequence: TGTGCCAGCAGCTCGACAGGGGGGCCCTACAATGAGCAGTTCTTC.

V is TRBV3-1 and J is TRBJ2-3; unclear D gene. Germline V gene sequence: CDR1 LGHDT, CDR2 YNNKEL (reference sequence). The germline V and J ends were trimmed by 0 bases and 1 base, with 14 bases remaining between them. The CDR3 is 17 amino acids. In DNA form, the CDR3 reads TGTGCCAGCAGCCAAGATTGGGCGTCCTTTGGCACAGATACGCAGTATTTT. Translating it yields CASSQDWASFGTDTQYF.